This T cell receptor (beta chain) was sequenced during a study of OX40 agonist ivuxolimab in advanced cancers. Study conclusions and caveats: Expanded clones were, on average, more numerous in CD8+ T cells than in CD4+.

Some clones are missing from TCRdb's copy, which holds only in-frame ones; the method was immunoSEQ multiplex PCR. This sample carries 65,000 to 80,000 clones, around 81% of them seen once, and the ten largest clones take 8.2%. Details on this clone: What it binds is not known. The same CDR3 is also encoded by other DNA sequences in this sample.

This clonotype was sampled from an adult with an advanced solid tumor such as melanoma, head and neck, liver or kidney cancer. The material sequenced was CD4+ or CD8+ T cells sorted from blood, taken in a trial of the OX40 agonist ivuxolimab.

The CDR3 DNA reads as TGTGCCAGCAGTGTGGACTCCCTCGGGGAGCAGTACGTC. This encodes CASSVDSLGEQYV. This rearrangement joins TRBV2 to TRBJ2-7; tentative D call: TRBD2 (5 bases). The V gene's germline CDR1 is SNHLY and CDR2 FYNNEI. Between the trimmed V and J ends, which lost 4 bases and 7 bases, there was a span of 14 bases. The CDR3 totals 13 residues.